This TCR beta chain was captured in a study of blood T cell repertoires in COVID-19. Measured with immunoSEQ multiplex PCR; TCRdb has only the in-frame clones, and not every one. The table has about 140,000 clones, approximately 80% seen once; the top ten hold more than 1.5%. The germline gives CDR1 MNHNY, CDR2 SVGAGI (reference sequence). The CDR3 covers 16 residues. The V and J ends lost 6 bases and 4 bases respectively, with 19 bases between them. Sequencing used peripheral blood. The source of this sequence is a woman in her fifties or sixties with acute or convalescent COVID-19. The chain is built from TRBV6-6 and TRBJ2-1; D is undetermined. In DNA form, the CDR3 reads TGTGCCAGCAGCCAAGGTGCCGTTAGCCGTTACAATGAGCAGTTCTTC. Protein sequence: CASSQGAVSRYNEQFF.